Listed below are T cell receptor beta chains from one sample, sequenced in a study of monozygotic twins with cystic fibrosis. The table came from immunoSEQ multiplex PCR; TCRdb's copy has only in-frame clones and leaves some out. The repertoire consists of about 26,000 clones, with about 96% occurring once and the leading ten covering approximately 2.6%. The sequencing input was blood. These receptors all stem from a girl aged 2-9 years with cystic fibrosis. CDR3s include the opening cysteine and the closing phenylalanine or tryptophan. D genes are given only for firm matches. Clone sizes are given selectively: once, few, many, or a class where the clone is expanded.

j_gene | d_gene | v_gene | abundance | CDR3nt | CDR3aa
TRBJ2-7 | . | TRBV27 | . | TGTGCCAGCAGTCCCCAGGTTGGGGGACGCTACGAGCAGTACTTC | CASSPQVGGRYEQYF
TRBJ1-3 | . | TRBV19 | . | TGTGCCAGTAGTATAGATCCGGGAATGGCTGGAAACACCATATATTTT | CASSIDPGMAGNTIYF
TRBJ2-1 | . | TRBV18 | . | TGTGCCAGCTCACCAGTAATAGCGGAGGGGTGGGAGCAGTTCTTC | CASSPVIAEGWEQFF
TRBJ2-3 | . | TRBV9 | once | TGTGCCAGCATTCTGAGAAAACAGACCAGCACAGATACGCAGTATTTT | CASILRKQTSTDTQYF
TRBJ1-2 | . | TRBV4-3 | once | TGCGCCAGCAGCCCCTATCGGGGGGTGGGTGGCTACACCTTC | CASSPYRGVGGYTF
TRBJ2-5 | TRBD1 | TRBV29-1 | . | TGCAGCGTTGAAGGGGCATGGGACAGACCGACACAAGAGACCCAGTACTTC | CSVEGAWDRPTQETQYF
TRBJ1-5 | . | TRBV6-1 | . | TGTGCCAGCAGTGGACAGGATGGCCAGCCCCAGCATTTT | CASSGQDGQPQHF
TRBJ2-1 | . | TRBV29-1 | . | TGCAGCGTCGGGACCAATGTCGAGCAGTTCTTC | CSVGTNVEQFF
TRBJ1-5 | . | TRBV27 | . | TGTGCCAGCCGCGGGCTAGGGCAGCCCCAGCATTTT | CASRGLGQPQHF
TRBJ1-4 | . | TRBV30 | once | TGTGCCTGGAGTAGTAGGGAGGGTGCAACTAATGAAAAACTGTTTTTT | CAWSSREGATNEKLFF
TRBJ2-7 | . | TRBV5-4 | . | TGTGCCAGCAGCCAAGACCAATACGAGCAGTACTTC | CASSQDQYEQYF
TRBJ2-3 | . | TRBV4-3 | . | TGCGCCAGCAGCCAAAGTTCAGCAATAGATACGCAGTATTTT | CASSQSSAIDTQYF
TRBJ1-2 | . | TRBV27 | . | TGTGCCAGCACTTTATCTAAGGGGTCCCATGGCTACACCTTC | CASTLSKGSHGYTF
TRBJ2-1 | TRBD2 | TRBV5-4 | once | TGTGCCAGCAGCTTGACTAGCGGAAACAATGAGCAGTTCTTC | CASSLTSGNNEQFF
TRBJ1-5 | TRBD1 | TRBV28 | . | TGTGCCAGCAGCGGCAACACAGGGGTTAGCAATCAGCCCCAGCATTTT | CASSGNTGVSNQPQHF
TRBJ1-4 | . | TRBV6-1 | . | TGTGCCAGCAGTGAAGGTGTTGGCCGGGACATTTTTTTT | CASSEGVGRDIFF
TRBJ1-2 | . | TRBV28 | . | TGTGCCAGCAGCCTCCCGGGGGGCCGCCAAACTTTCTATGGCTACACCTTC | CASSLPGGRQTFYGYTF
TRBJ2-5 | . | TRBV13 | . | TGTGCCAGCAGCTTATGGAAGGGACCCGAAGGGACCCAGTACTTC | CASSLWKGPEGTQYF
TRBJ2-7 | . | TRBV11-2 | . | TGTGCCAGCAGCCCCCGACAGGTCTCCTACGAGCAGTACTTC | CASSPRQVSYEQYF
TRBJ2-1 | . | TRBV2 | . | TGTGCCAGCAGTGCAGGGACCTACAATGAGCAGTTCTTC | CASSAGTYNEQFF
TRBJ1-2 | . | TRBV10-3 | . | TGTGCCATCAGTGAGTCGGGGGGGATTAACTATGGCTACACCTTC | CAISESGGINYGYTF
TRBJ2-7 | TRBD1 | TRBV5-4 | . | TGTGCCAGCAGACCCCAGGACAGGGCCTACGAGCAGTACTTC | CASRPQDRAYEQYF
TRBJ2-7 | TRBD2 | TRBV29-1 | . | TGCAGCGTTGGAGGGACTAGCGGGAGCTACGAGCAGTACTTC | CSVGGTSGSYEQYF
TRBJ1-3 | TRBD1 | TRBV6-1 | . | TGTGCCAGCAGTGTACACCCGGGACAGGGAATAACTGGAAACACCATATATTTT | CASSVHPGQGITGNTIYF
TRBJ1-4 | . | TRBV27 | . | TGTGCCAGCAGTTCGTGGCAGTCTAATGAAAAACTGTTTTTT | CASSSWQSNEKLFF
TRBJ2-1 | TRBD2 | TRBV5-1 | . | TGCGCCTCGCGTAGCGGGAGAGGGTACAATGAGCAGTTCTTC | CASRSGRGYNEQFF
TRBJ1-3 | . | TRBV4-3 | . | TGCGCCAGCAGCCAAGTCCCCGGGTCAGGAAACACCATATATTTT | CASSQVPGSGNTIYF
TRBJ1-2 | TRBD1 | TRBV4-1 | . | TGCGCCAGCAGCCAAGGCCGGACAGGGGTTGGCTACACCTTC | CASSQGRTGVGYTF
TRBJ2-7 | . | TRBV28 | . | TGTGCCAGCAGCCGGGACTCCTGGGGGAGCGGTGGGTACGAGCAGTACTTC | CASSRDSWGSGGYEQYF
TRBJ1-1 | . | TRBV4-1 | . | TGCGCCAGCAGCCAATCACAGGGACGGGAGTTGGCTTTCTTT | CASSQSQGRELAFF
TRBJ1-1 | . | TRBV6-5 | . | TGTGCCAGCATCCGATCCGGGGTCCAAGCTGAAGCTTTCTTT | CASIRSGVQAEAFF
TRBJ2-3 | TRBD2 | TRBV27 | once | TGTGCCAGCACGATCAGTGGGAGGGTTCGCACAGATACGCAGTATTTT | CASTISGRVRTDTQYF
TRBJ2-5 | . | TRBV9 | once | TGTGCCAGCAGCTCTCGACCCCGGGCCGAAGAGACCCAGTACTTC | CASSSRPRAEETQYF
TRBJ2-1 | . | TRBV10-3 | once | TGTGCCATCAGTGAGGGGGGGGACAGCTACAATGAGCAGTTCTTC | CAISEGGDSYNEQFF
TRBJ2-5 | . | TRBV6-5 | . | TGTGCCAGCAGTTACGGGAGCGGCCGAGAGACCCAGTACTTC | CASSYGSGRETQYF
TRBJ1-1 | . | TRBV6-6 | . | TGTGCCACGACCGTGAACACTGAAGCTTTCTTT | CATTVNTEAFF
TRBJ1-5 | . | TRBV30 | . | TGTGCCTGGAGTGTAGGCCGGGATCAGCCCCAGCATTTT | CAWSVGRDQPQHF
TRBJ2-5 | . | TRBV2 | . | TGTGCCAGCAGTGAAGCGTTAGGGGAGACCCAGTACTTC | CASSEALGETQYF
TRBJ2-7 | TRBD2 | TRBV30 | . | TGTGCCTGGAGTGAATCGATAAGACTAGCGGGAGTCCCCCGCTCCTACGAGCAGTACTTC | CAWSESIRLAGVPRSYEQYF
TRBJ1-1 | TRBD1 | TRBV25-1 | . | TGTGCCAGCAGTGCCACGGGACAGTCTGAAGCTTTCTTT | CASSATGQSEAFF
TRBJ2-3 | . | TRBV9 | . | TGTGCCAGCAGCGTAGGGAGCCTAACAGATACGCAGTATTTT | CASSVGSLTDTQYF
TRBJ2-2 | . | TRBV4-1 | . | TGCGCCAGCAGCCAGCCCGGGGGGAACACCGGGGAGCTGTTTTTT | CASSQPGGNTGELFF
TRBJ1-2 | TRBD1 | TRBV9 | . | TGTGCCAGCAGCGTAGGAGGACAGGGTAACTATGGCTACACCTTC | CASSVGGQGNYGYTF
TRBJ1-1 | . | TRBV13 | . | TGTGCCAGCAGCTTATCGGGGGGACTGCACCCCGTCACTGAAGCTTTCTTT | CASSLSGGLHPVTEAFF
TRBJ2-1 | TRBD2 | TRBV2 | . | TGTGCCAGCAGTGAGACTAGCGGGGCCCTCGATGAGCAGTTCTTC | CASSETSGALDEQFF